The 3 T cell receptor beta chains below were found in one sample sequenced in a study of human T cells and chemical hapten exposure. Time point given: patch test 1, 2 weeks after DPC sensitization. Treatment: therapeutic diphenylcyclopropenone sensitization with weekly scalp DPC. Using its own MiXCR run on the RACE reads, TCRdb lists one record per CDR3 protein. The data show 80,000 to 100,000 distinct CDR3 sequences, under 9% seen once. The specimen comprised whole blood, sampled in connection with sensitization to the hapten diphenylcyclopropenone (DPC). The receptors were sampled from a woman between 25 and 40 years old with alopecia areata. Some clones in this sample may be carry-over from other donors' samples.

This clonotype was counted only a few times. This chain connects TRBV3-1 to TRBJ1-1; no firm D call. Germline CDR1 reads LGHDT; CDR2 reads YNNKEL (reference sequence). V lost 0 bases to trimming and J lost 2 bases, with 4 bases between them. The CDR3 covers 13 residues. CDR3 region: CASSQDFNTEAFF. The CDR3 coding sequence is TGTGCCAGCAGCCAAGACTTCAACACTGAAGCTTTCTTT.

This clonotype has a count of ten or more. This chain uses TRBV20-1 with TRBJ2-3, with 13 bases lining up with TRBD2. The CDR3 is 15 residues long. Germline loops: CDR1 DFQATT, CDR2 SNEGSKA (reference sequence). V was pared by 4 bases and J by 3 bases, with 4 bases of the junction left unmatched. The CDR3 reads CSAKLAGGRTDTQYF. The CDR3 nucleotides read TGCAGTGCTAAACTAGCGGGGGGGAGGACAGATACGCAGTATTTT.

This clonotype was seen only a few times. The genes are TRBV6-6 and TRBJ2-7, with 8 bases matching TRBD2. Germline V gene data show CDR1 as MNHNY and CDR2 as SVGAGI (reference sequence). This CDR3 is 13 amino acids long. V dropped 3 bases and J dropped 3; count of bases not matched to a gene: 1. For the CDR3, the DNA is TGTGCCAGCAGTTATCTAGCGGGCTACGAGCAGTACTTC. It yields the protein CASSYLAGYEQYF.